A selection of T cell receptor beta chains follows, all from one sample in a study of CD8 T cells in ankylosing spondylitis. TCRdb passed the 5' RACE reads through MiXCR, listing each CDR3 protein once. This table has around 13,000 distinct CDR3 sequences, 2.8% appearing once. Sequenced input: blood, either unsorted or a sorted T cell fraction (not recorded which). The receptor set was obtained from a male donor with ankylosing spondylitis or in good health (not recorded which). CDR3s include the opening cysteine and the closing phenylalanine or tryptophan. The order of the fields is clone size, J gene, D gene, V gene, CDR3 DNA, CDR3 protein. A D gene is named only where the DNA matches it firmly. Size tells how often a clone was seen, or its class if it is expanded.

>many|TRBJ2-3|TRBD1|TRBV9
TGTGCCAGCAAGGCCGGGACAGGGATACCAGATACGCAGTATTTT
CASKAGTGIPDTQYF
>many|TRBJ2-6|TRBD2|TRBV9
TGTGCCAGCAGCGTCTCCGCGGGAGGGCCTGGGGCCAACGTCCTGACTTTC
CASSVSAGGPGANVLTF
>many|TRBJ2-1|TRBD2|TRBV9
TGTGCCAGCAGCGTCCGGGAGGGCCTTTACAATGAGCAGTTCTTC
CASSVREGLYNEQFF
>medium-sized|TRBJ2-1|.|TRBV9
TGTGCCAGCGGCCGCGGAGGGTTCTACAATGAGCAGTTCTTC
CASGRGGFYNEQFF
>many|TRBJ2-1|.|TRBV9
TGTGCCAGCAGCGTAGCTAATCTTGGGCACAATGAGCAGTTCTTC
CASSVANLGHNEQFF
>many|TRBJ2-1|TRBD2|TRBV9
TGTGCCAGCAGCGAATTTTTTCAAGCGGGGGGGCCGGGAAATGAGCAGTTCTTC
CASSEFFQAGGPGNEQFF
>many|TRBJ2-7|.|TRBV9
TGTGCCAGCAGCGTACATGAGGGTGGTTACGAGCAGTACTTC
CASSVHEGGYEQYF
>many|TRBJ2-7|TRBD2|TRBV9
TGTGCCAGCAGCGTAGGCCCTAGCGGGGGGGCGCACTCCTACGAGCAGTACTTC
CASSVGPSGGAHSYEQYF
>medium-sized|TRBJ2-2|TRBD2|TRBV9
TGTGCCAGCAGGACGGGGGGGTCCGGGGAGCTGTTTTTT
CASRTGGSGELFF
>many|TRBJ2-5|.|TRBV9
TGTGCCAGCAGCGACGGGTCGGCCCCAGAGACCCAGTACTTC
CASSDGSAPETQYF
>many|TRBJ2-3|TRBD2|TRBV9
TGTGCCAGCAGCGGGAACCCTAGCGGGAGGGTCACAGATACGCAGTATTTT
CASSGNPSGRVTDTQYF
>many|TRBJ2-3|TRBD2|TRBV9
TGTGCCAGCAGCTCTCACATAGCGGGGGGGGCAGATACGCAGTATTTT
CASSSHIAGGADTQYF
>many|TRBJ2-5|.|TRBV9
TGTGCCAGCAGCCCTCCCCAAGAGACCCAGTACTTC
CASSPPQETQYF
>many|TRBJ2-1|.|TRBV9
TGTGCCAGCAGCCCCGGCGGGGACCGGAGGAATGAGCAGTTCTTC
CASSPGGDRRNEQFF
>many|TRBJ2-7|.|TRBV9
TGTGCCAGCAGCCCACGAGGAGGGGCCTCCTACGAGCAGTACTTC
CASSPRGGASYEQYF
>many|TRBJ2-1|TRBD1|TRBV9
TGTGCCAGCAGCGCATATCTAGGGACAGGGGTGAACAATGAGCAGTTCTTC
CASSAYLGTGVNNEQFF
>many|TRBJ2-7|TRBD1|TRBV9
TGTGCCAGCAGCCGACAGGGTGAATCCTACGAGCAGTACTTC
CASSRQGESYEQYF